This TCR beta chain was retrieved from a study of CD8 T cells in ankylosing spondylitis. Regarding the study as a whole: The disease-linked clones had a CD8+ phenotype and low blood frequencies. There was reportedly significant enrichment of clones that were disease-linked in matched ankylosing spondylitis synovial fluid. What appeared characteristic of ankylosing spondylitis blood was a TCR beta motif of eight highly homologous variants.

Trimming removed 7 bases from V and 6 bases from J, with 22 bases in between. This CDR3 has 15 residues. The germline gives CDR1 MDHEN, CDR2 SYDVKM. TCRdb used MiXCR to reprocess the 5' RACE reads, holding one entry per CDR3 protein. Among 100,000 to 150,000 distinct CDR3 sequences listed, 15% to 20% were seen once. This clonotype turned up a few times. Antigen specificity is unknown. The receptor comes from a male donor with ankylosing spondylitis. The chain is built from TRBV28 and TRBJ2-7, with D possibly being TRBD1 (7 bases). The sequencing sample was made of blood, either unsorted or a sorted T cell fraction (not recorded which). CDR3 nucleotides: TGTGCCAGCAACTCGGGGGACAGACCGCCTGGCGAGCAGTACTTC. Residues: CASNSGDRPPGEQYF.